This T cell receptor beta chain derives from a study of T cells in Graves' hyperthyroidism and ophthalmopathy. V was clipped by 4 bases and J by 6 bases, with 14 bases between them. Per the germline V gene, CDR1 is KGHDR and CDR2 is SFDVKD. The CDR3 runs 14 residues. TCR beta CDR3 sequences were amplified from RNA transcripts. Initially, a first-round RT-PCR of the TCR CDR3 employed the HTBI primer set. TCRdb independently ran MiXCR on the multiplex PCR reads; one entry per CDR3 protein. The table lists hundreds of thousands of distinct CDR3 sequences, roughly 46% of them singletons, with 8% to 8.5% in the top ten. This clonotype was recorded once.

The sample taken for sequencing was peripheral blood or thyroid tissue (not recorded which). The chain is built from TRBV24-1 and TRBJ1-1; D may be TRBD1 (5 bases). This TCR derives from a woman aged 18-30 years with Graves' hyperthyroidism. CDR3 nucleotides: TGTGCCACCAGTGACCCCGGGACCGAACCTGAAGCTTTCTTT. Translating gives CATSDPGTEPEAFF.